Below, one TCR beta chain is given with its context. What it binds is unknown. This sample was included in a study of cytomegalovirus exposure and HLA in healthy donors. V shed 5 bases, J shed 4 bases, and the junction held 8 bases outside the gene matches. Germline V lookup: CDR1 MNHEY, CDR2 SMNVEV (reference sequence). The CDR3 has 15 residues. The PCR was carried out with 60 Vbeta primers and 13 Jbeta primers. The method was immunoSEQ multiplex PCR; TCRdb's version includes in-frame clones alone and lacks a portion of them. In the table there are more than 100,000 clones, around 77% of which are singletons. The study's findings and limits: In an earlier analysis, most TCR beta V segments were productive about 87% or about 30% of the time.

Specimen: PBMCs. V and J are TRBV27 and TRBJ2-5; 9 nucleotides line up with TRBD2. The TCR comes from a human donor in good health. The CDR3 DNA is TGTGCCAGCAGTACCCGACTAGCGGAGGGAGAGACCCAGTACTTC. It yields the protein CASSTRLAEGETQYF.